This TCR beta chain was identified in a study of coeliac disease. Study-wide results and caveats: Few TRB amino acid sequences were shared between samples; most were unique. Of coeliac lamina propria samples, about 55% of the 18 held published gliadin-specific TRB sequences, versus 1 of 6 controls.

Some clones are missing from TCRdb's copy, which holds only in-frame ones; the method was immunoSEQ multiplex PCR. This repertoire shows approximately 3,100 clones, 65% to 75% found once; its top ten account for 20%. Each fraction contributed one roughly 500,000-cell aliquot for sequencing. With respect to this clone: Its antigen is not known.

Between the trimmed V and J ends, which lost 5 bases and 0 bases, there was a span of 8 bases. CDR1 and CDR2 from the germline V gene are SGHTA and FQGNSA. CDR3 length equals 14 residues. Sequencing input: lymphocytes from the gut lamina propria. The V and J genes are TRBV7-2 and TRBJ1-3, with D hard to call. This sequence was found in a man at least 80 years old without celiac disease. The CDR3 here is CASSEGPSGNTIYF. The CDR3 coding sequence is TGTGCCAGCAGCGAGGGCCCCTCTGGAAACACCATATATTTT.